These T cell receptor beta chains were read from a single sample in a study of molecular identifiers for immune sequencing clone quantification. TCRdb re-called the PCR reads through MiXCR, storing one row per CDR3 protein. The table includes around 65,000 distinct CDR3 sequences, approximately 17% detected once. Sequencing was done on a sample of naive CD8+ T cells from blood, with Jurkat cell RNA spiked in. These receptors were taken from a human donor in good health. Some libraries in this study had Jurkat cell RNA spiked in. Both conserved end residues are part of each CDR3. A D gene is named only where the DNA matches it firmly. Clone sizes are given selectively: once, few, many, or a class where the clone is expanded.

v_call	clone_size	d_call	j_call	cdr3_nt	cdr3_aa
TRBV20-1	-	-	TRBJ2-1	TGCAGTGCTAGAGATGCAGTAGCGGTAGTCTCCTACAATGAGCAGTTCTTC	CSARDAVAVVSYNEQFF
TRBV29-1	many	TRBD2	TRBJ2-5	TGCAGCGTCCAGATCAGCGGGAATCAAGGAGAGACCCAGTACTTC	CSVQISGNQGETQYF
TRBV20-1	many	TRBD2	TRBJ2-3	TGCAGTGCTAGAGATCTCCGGGAGGTAATCACAGATACGCAGTATTTT	CSARDLREVITDTQYF
TRBV5-5	few	TRBD2	TRBJ2-7	TGTGCCAGCAGCTATACGACTAGCTCCCACGAGCAGTACTTC	CASSYTTSSHEQYF
TRBV14	many	TRBD2	TRBJ2-3	TGTGCCAGCAGCCAGAGCGGGAGCTCAGATACGCAGTATTTT	CASSQSGSSDTQYF
TRBV24-1	many	-	TRBJ2-5	TGTGCCACCAGTGATAAAAGGTACCAAGAGACCCAGTACTTC	CATSDKRYQETQYF
TRBV30	many	-	TRBJ1-5	TGTGCCTGGAGTGCTGGACAGCATAGCAATCAGCCCCAGCATTTT	CAWSAGQHSNQPQHF
TRBV14	many	TRBD1	TRBJ1-2	TGTGCCAGCAGCCGCCTGGGACAGATCTACACCTTC	CASSRLGQIYTF
TRBV7-9	-	-	TRBJ1-1	TGTGCCAGCAGCTTCATGGGAGCTTTCTTT	CASSFMGAFF
TRBV12-3/TRBV12-4	few	-	TRBJ2-3	TGTGCCAGCAGTGGATTATCCGGGAGCACAGTTACGCAGTATTTT	CASSGLSGSTVTQYF
TRBV2	many	-	TRBJ2-3	TGTGCCAGCAGGGCAGATACGCAGTATTTT	CASRADTQYF
TRBV30	many	-	TRBJ2-3	TGTGCCTGGAGTGTTGGTTCGGGCACAGATACGCAGTATTTT	CAWSVGSGTDTQYF
TRBV30	many	-	TRBJ1-1	TGTGCCTGGGCCATGTGGGGGGGAACTGAAGCTTTCTTT	CAWAMWGGTEAFF
TRBV4-1	many	TRBD2	TRBJ2-7	TGCGCCAGCAGCCACCCAGCGGGAGCTACCTACGAGCAGTACTTC	CASSHPAGATYEQYF
TRBV6-2/TRBV6-3	-	TRBD2	TRBJ2-1	TGTGCCAGCAGTTACTTTCCGGGAGGCCCCTACAATGAGCAGTTCTTC	CASSYFPGGPYNEQFF
TRBV6-5	-	-	TRBJ1-2	TGTGCCAGCAGTAACCCTGACAATGACTATGGCTACACCTTC	CASSNPDNDYGYTF
TRBV20-1	few	-	TRBJ1-5	TGCAGTGCTAGAGATAGAACTAGTTCTCGATATAGCAATCAGCCCCAGCATTTT	CSARDRTSSRYSNQPQHF
TRBV6-6	many	-	TRBJ2-6	TGTGCCAGCAGTTACTCGAGCGGGTCTGGGGCCAACGTCCTGACTTTC	CASSYSSGSGANVLTF
TRBV19	-	-	TRBJ2-1	TGTGCCAGTACCCCATTTAGCGGAGGCTCCTACAATGAGCAGTTCTTC	CASTPFSGGSYNEQFF
TRBV28	many	TRBD1	TRBJ1-3	TGTGCCAGCAACAAACAGGGGCCTGGAAACACCATATATTTT	CASNKQGPGNTIYF
TRBV7-2	-	TRBD2	TRBJ2-7	TGTGCCAGCAGCTTCACTAGCGGGAGGGTCTACGAGCAGTACTTC	CASSFTSGRVYEQYF
TRBV20-1	many	-	TRBJ2-7	TGCAGTGCCGCTCTACGGGACCTCTACGAGCAGTACTTC	CSAALRDLYEQYF
TRBV27	many	-	TRBJ1-1	TGTGCCAGCAGTGACGTAGGAACTGAAGCTTTCTTT	CASSDVGTEAFF
TRBV10-3	medium-sized	-	TRBJ2-5	TGTGCCATCAGTGAACCCGTGACGGACGCTACAGAGACCCAGTACTTC	CAISEPVTDATETQYF
TRBV30	few	-	TRBJ1-5	TGTGCCTGGAGTGTACAAGGTTCTCAGCCCCAGCATTTT	CAWSVQGSQPQHF
TRBV27	few	-	TRBJ2-1	TGTGCCAGCAGTTTATATCCCACAGGTGAGCAGTTCTTC	CASSLYPTGEQFF
TRBV2	many	-	TRBJ2-5	TGTGCCAGCAGAGGATACAACACCCAAGAGACCCAGTACTTC	CASRGYNTQETQYF
TRBV29-1	many	TRBD1	TRBJ1-5	TGCAGCGTTACCGAAACAGGGGGGATAGGCAATCAGCCCCAGCATTTT	CSVTETGGIGNQPQHF
TRBV6-5	-	-	TRBJ2-2	TGTGCCAGCAGTTATGGAGAAAACACCGGGGAGCTGTTTTTT	CASSYGENTGELFF
TRBV28	many	-	TRBJ2-7	TGTGCCAGCAGTTTCGGGACCGGGGGAAGCGAGCAGTACTTC	CASSFGTGGSEQYF
TRBV20-1	many	-	TRBJ2-1	TGCAGTGCTAGAGATCCAGGACTTGACTACAATGAGCAGTTCTTC	CSARDPGLDYNEQFF
TRBV6-5	many	-	TRBJ1-5	TGTGCCAGCACCCCAATGGAAGGGGGTCAGCCCCAGCATTTT	CASTPMEGGQPQHF
TRBV28	many	-	TRBJ1-6	TGTGCCAGCAGTAGGGCTGTTCGTTCACCCCTCCACTTT	CASSRAVRSPLHF
TRBV11-3	-	-	TRBJ2-7	TGTGCCAGCAGCTGGGGTGGCGACGAGCAGTACTTC	CASSWGGDEQYF
TRBV28	-	-	TRBJ2-3	TGTGCCAGCAGTTTATGGGGGTCTAGATCCGGCACAGATACGCGGTACTTT	CASSLWGSRSGTDTRYF
TRBV27	many	TRBD2	TRBJ2-7	TGTGCCAGCACCTTGGGAGCGGGAGCGGCCTACGAGCAGTACTTC	CASTLGAGAAYEQYF
TRBV12-5	-	-	TRBJ1-5	TGTGCTAGTGGTTTGGGTCAGCCCCAGCATTTT	CASGLGQPQHF